What follows are 23 T cell receptor beta chains derived from one specimen sequenced in a study of long-term antiretroviral therapy in people with HIV. Runs used v3.0 of the immunoSEQ assay and were done at survey level. Some clones are missing from TCRdb's copy, which holds only in-frame ones; the method was immunoSEQ multiplex PCR. Here the sample spans under 30,000 clones, about 95% being singletons. Sample: unsorted PBMCs, taken roughly 6 years after starting antiretroviral therapy. These receptor sequences come from a man aged 30-40 years with HIV.

The chain has TRBV12-1 and TRBJ2-7; TRBD1 is taken as the D call from the table, unchecked against the DNA. TRBV12-1 is reported as a pseudogene. CDR3 size: 14 residues. CDR3 sequence: CASSPNGPQGGQYF. CDR3 bases: TGTGCCAGCAGCCCCAACGGGCCCCAGGGTGGGCAGTACTTC.

The chain has TRBV7-9 and TRBJ1-1; 7 bases agree with TRBD1. Germline lookup yields CDR1 SEHNR and CDR2 FQNEAQ (reference sequence). This CDR3 has 15 residues. V was pared by 4 bases and J by 1 base, with 6 bases of the junction left unmatched. CDR3 coding DNA: TGTGCCAGCAGCTCACCAGGGGGGGGGAACACTGAAGCTTTCTTT. Translating it yields CASSSPGGGNTEAFF.

V gene TRBV19 combines with J gene TRBJ1-2, with unresolved D. CDR1 is LNHDA, CDR2 SQIVND, per germline (reference sequence). V gave up 7 bases and J gave up 0 bases, with 15 bases separating them. The CDR3 sequence is 15 residues long. The CDR3 region is CASTQTAGPNYGYTF. The CDR3 coding sequence is TGTGCCAGTACCCAAACGGCGGGTCCTAACTATGGCTACACCTTC.

The rearrangement uses TRBV6-4 and TRBJ2-3; the D is unclear. The CDR3 runs 14 residues. Trimming cost V 0 bases and J 4 bases, with 8 bases left between them. Germline CDR1 and CDR2: MRHNA and SNTAGT. The CDR3 loop is CASSDSTQADTQYF. CDR3 coding DNA: TGTGCCAGCAGTGACTCGACTCAGGCAGATACGCAGTATTTT.

The gene calls are TRBV28 and TRBJ1-2; possible D gene TRBD1, 5 bases. Germline V lookup: CDR1 MDHEN, CDR2 SYDVKM. The CDR3 totals 15 residues. V was shortened by 5 bases and J by 4 bases, with 17 bases between the two germline ends. The CDR3 DNA follows: TGTGCCAGCAGTCCTCTAGAACAGGCCCTCTATGGCTACACCTTC. It specifies CASSPLEQALYGYTF.

The V call is TRBV5-6, the J call TRBJ2-1; 9 bases line up with TRBD2. Germline trimming cut 0 bases from V and 4 bases from J; bases unmatched to any gene: 11. Germline loops: CDR1 SGHDT, CDR2 YYEEEE. This CDR3 is 18 amino acids long. This CDR3 is CASSLGWGSGGLYNEQFF. CDR3 coding DNA: TGTGCCAGCAGCTTGGGGTGGGGTAGCGGGGGCCTTTACAATGAGCAGTTCTTC.

The rearrangement joins TRBV19 to TRBJ1-6; 7 bases map to TRBD1. The CDR3 loop spans 16 amino acids. J gave up 2 bases and V 5 bases, and 6 bases lay outside the gene matches. The germline CDR1 and CDR2 sequences are LNHDA and SQIVND (reference sequence). CDR3 bases: TGTGCCAGTAGTCCGACAGGGAAGGCCTATAATTCACCCCTCCACTTT. Translation: CASSPTGKAYNSPLHF. Complete variable domain (other parts from reference TRBV19 and TRBJ1-6): DGGITQSPKYLFRKEGQNVTLSCEQNLNHDAMYWYRQDPGQGLRLIYYSQIVNDFQKGDIAEGYSVSREKKESFPLTVTSAQKNPTAFYLCASSPTGKAYNSPLHFGNGTRLTVT.

The chain carries TRBV4-1 and TRBJ2-5; 9 bases agree with TRBD2. In germline, CDR1 is MGHRA, CDR2 YSYEKL. The CDR3 loop spans 17 amino acids. V was clipped by 0 bases and J by 0 bases; unmatched bases: 5. CDR3 nucleotide sequence: TGCGCCAGCAGCCAAGATCACCTAGCGGGGTACCAAGAGACCCAGTACTTC. Its translation is CASSQDHLAGYQETQYF.

In the case of this clone: At one boundary the junction diverges from the germline segment, which might be a read error. The chain carries TRBV27 and TRBJ1-5; D is unclear. The CDR3 contains 14 residues. The germline V gene has CDR1 MNHEY and CDR2 SMNVEV (reference sequence). The CDR3: CASRPGLSDQPQHF. CDR3 in DNA: TGTGCCAGCAGACCGGGCCTTAGCGATCAGCCCCAGCATTTT.

The rearrangement joins TRBV27 to TRBJ2-5, with 12 bases identical to TRBD2. CDR3 length equals 17 residues. Germline CDR1 is MNHEY and CDR2 is SMNVEV (reference sequence). With 8 bases clipped from V and 1 base from J, the junction kept 11 bases outside the gene matches. CDR3 DNA sequence: TGTGCCAGCTCCCCGACGTGGACTAGCGGGGCCCAAGAGACCCAGTACTTC. It codes for CASSPTWTSGAQETQYF.

The chain links TRBV14 to TRBJ2-1; D unresolved. Germline loops: CDR1 SGHDN, CDR2 FVKESK. There are 13 residues in the CDR3. V lost 4 bases, J lost 2 bases, and 6 bases lay in between. CDR3 sequence (DNA): TGTGCCAGCAGCCCCGACACCTACAATGAGCAGTTCTTC. This gives the protein CASSPDTYNEQFF.

A few counts support this clone. The V gene is TRBV29-1, the J gene TRBJ1-1; a weak D match, TRBD1 (6 bases). CDR3 length equals 14 residues. Germline-derived CDR1 and CDR2 are SQVTM and ANQGSEA. With 4 bases removed from V and 1 base from J, the gap between germline ends came to 13 bases. CDR3: CSVVQGPGNTEAFF. For the CDR3, the DNA is TGCAGCGTTGTCCAGGGGCCGGGGAACACTGAAGCTTTCTTT.

The rearrangement uses TRBV2 and TRBJ1-1, with D unclear. Germline assignment: CDR1 SNHLY and CDR2 FYNNEI. The CDR3 runs to 11 residues. Trimming cost V 4 bases and J 7 bases, with 7 bases left between them. CDR3 residues: CASSVYYEAFF. In DNA, the CDR3 is TGTGCCAGCAGTGTTTATTATGAAGCTTTCTTT.

The J gene is TRBJ1-4, the V gene TRBV4-2, with a possible D match to TRBD1 (6 bases). CDR1 is LGHNA and CDR2 is YNFKEQ in the germline V gene. Trimming cost V 4 bases and J 8 bases, with 23 bases left between them. CDR3 length equals 17 residues. The CDR3 DNA reads TGTGCCAGCAGCCCGCTGGGGACATATGGCGGGTTGGAAAAACTGTTTTTT. As protein: CASSPLGTYGGLEKLFF.

This clone was counted a single time. This sequence joins TRBV2 and TRBJ2-7; 7 bases agree with TRBD2. The germline gives CDR1 SNHLY, CDR2 FYNNEI. The J segment lost 3 bases and the V segment lost 5 bases, leaving 13 bases of the junction unmatched. This CDR3 is built from 16 residues. The CDR3 DNA reads TGTGCCAGCAGTCCCCTCGGGACTAACGGGGACTACGAGCAGTACTTC. Amino acids: CASSPLGTNGDYEQYF.

The V call is TRBV5-1, the J call TRBJ2-2; D may match TRBD1 or TRBD2 (6 bases each). V lost 3 bases to trimming and J lost 3 bases, with 12 bases between them. The CDR3 is 15 residues long. Germline V lookup: CDR1 SGHRS, CDR2 YFSETQ. The CDR3: CASSYRDLDTGELFF. The CDR3 bases are TGCGCCAGCAGCTACAGGGACTTGGACACCGGGGAGCTGTTTTTT.

The chain employs TRBV5-5 and TRBJ2-3, with D hard to call. Trimming left V 6 bases short and J 0 bases short, with 8 bases between. There are 13 residues in the CDR3. In germline, CDR1 is SGHKS, CDR2 YYEKEE (reference sequence). The DNA of the CDR3 is TGTGCCAGCAAGGGTCGGAGCACAGATACGCAGTATTTT. This codes for CASKGRSTDTQYF.

The chain uses TRBV14 and TRBJ2-7, with a weak D call TRBD1 (5 bases). The germline gives CDR1 SGHDN, CDR2 FVKESK. The CDR3 runs 13 residues. Trimming left V 11 bases short and J 2 bases short, with 16 bases between. This CDR3 is CAGHSPSTYEQYF. CDR3 bases: TGTGCCGGACATAGCCCCAGCACCTACGAGCAGTACTTC. The variable domain in full, completed from reference TRBV14 and TRBJ2-7, reads EAGVTQFPSHSVIEKGQTVTLRCDPISGHDNLYWYRRVMGKEIKFLLHFVKESKQDESGMPNNRFLAERTGGTYSTLKVQPAELEDSGVYFCAGHSPSTYEQYFGPGTRLTVT.

This chain joins TRBV14 and TRBJ1-1, with a weak D call TRBD1 (5 bases). V lost 3 bases and J lost 1, with 15 bases in between. CDR1 and CDR2 from the germline V gene are SGHDN and FVKESK. The CDR3 runs 16 residues. CDR3 region: CASSQGAGRGNTEAFF. CDR3 coding DNA: TGTGCCAGCAGCCAGGGTGCAGGGAGGGGGAACACTGAAGCTTTCTTT.

The rearrangement links TRBV30 to TRBJ2-6; TRBD2 agrees at 7 bases. Germline CDR1 reads GTSNPN; CDR2 reads SVGIG (reference sequence). J lost 1 base, V lost 7 bases, and 4 bases had no gene match. The CDR3 extends over 14 amino acids. DNA of the CDR3: TGTGCCTCCCAGGGAGGGTCTGGGGCCAACGTCCTGACTTTC. Its protein is CASQGGSGANVLTF.

CDR3 DNA: TGTGCCAGTAGGAGGGGGTTTGGGGAGCTGTTTTTT. Residues: CASRRGFGELFF. The chain carries TRBV19 and TRBJ2-2, with D tentatively TRBD1 (6 bases). Germline assignment: CDR1 LNHDA and CDR2 SQIVND (reference sequence). Trimming stripped 6 bases from V and 8 bases from J, with 10 bases between. The CDR3 contains 12 residues.

The chain combines TRBV10-3 with TRBJ1-3; D gene unclear. The germline V gene encodes CDR1 ENHRY and CDR2 SYGVKD. V lost 7 bases to trimming and J lost 0 bases, with 10 bases between them. This CDR3 is 14 amino acids long. The CDR3 is CAITGISSGNTIYF. CDR3 DNA sequence: TGTGCCATCACCGGGATCAGCTCTGGAAACACCATATATTTT.

This clone showed up just once. V gene TRBV21-1 combines with J gene TRBJ2-1; TRBD2 is the table's D call and was not checked against the DNA. TRBV21-1 is termed a pseudogene. This CDR3 comprises 15 residues. CDR3 sequence reads: CASSTRLAGYNEQFF. The CDR3, as DNA: TGTGCCAGCAGCACTAGACTAGCGGGATACAATGAGCAGTTCTTC.